The clone carrying this T cell receptor beta chain was found many times. What it binds is unknown. The data were obtained in a study of breast tumors, draining lymph nodes, adjacent tissues. Study-level points and caveats: Luminal-like breast cancer showed significantly greater tumor-nontumor repertoire similarity than basal-like breast cancer did. Most tumor T cells seemingly derive from lymph node, then expand in tumor.

TCRdb independently ran MiXCR on the multiplex PCR reads; one entry per CDR3 protein. The repertoire holds fewer than 150,000 distinct CDR3 sequences, with approximately 21% as singletons. Trimming at V came to 2 bases and at J to 9 bases, leaving 7 bases not matched to a gene. The germline CDR1 and CDR2 sequences are KGHSH and LQKENI. The CDR3 consists of 14 residues. The lymph nodes were axillary draining lymph nodes from breast cancer patients. This chain links TRBV18 with TRBJ2-1; 7 nucleotides align to TRBD2. The sequenced sample consisted of axillary lymph node tissue. This receptor was identified in a female donor with breast cancer. Some clones in this sample may be carry-over from other donors' samples. The CDR3 spells CASSPGLVDAEQFF. DNA for the CDR3: TGTGCCAGCTCACCAGGACTAGTGGACGCTGAGCAGTTCTTC.